This T cell receptor beta chain was captured in a study of blood T cell repertoires in COVID-19. About the study: Samples came from the United States, Italy and Spain, spanning acute and convalescent COVID-19. The cDNA or gDNA used as material had been derived from T cells, B-cell-depleted T cells, or PBMCs.

This clone is a singleton in its sample. In the original analysis: Amplified reference gene primers provided the basis for estimating nucleated cell counts. Using immunoSEQ multiplex PCR, the repertoire was profiled, and TCRdb retains in-frame clones only, with some absent. That table is the source of V, J and clone size, and D and trimming were worked out from the DNA. The table has roughly 180,000 clones, 79% seen once. This CDR3 spans 13 amino acids. Trimming left V 7 bases short and J 8 bases short, with 14 bases between. Per the germline V gene, CDR1 is KGHDR and CDR2 is SFDVKD. The sequenced sample consisted of peripheral blood. The sequence came from a man in his 60s with active or convalescent COVID-19. The chain has TRBV24-1 and TRBJ2-1, with D maybe TRBD2 (5 bases). This chain's CDR3 is CATRDPRVDEQFF. CDR3 in DNA: TGTGCCACCAGGGACCCGAGGGTCGATGAGCAGTTCTTC.